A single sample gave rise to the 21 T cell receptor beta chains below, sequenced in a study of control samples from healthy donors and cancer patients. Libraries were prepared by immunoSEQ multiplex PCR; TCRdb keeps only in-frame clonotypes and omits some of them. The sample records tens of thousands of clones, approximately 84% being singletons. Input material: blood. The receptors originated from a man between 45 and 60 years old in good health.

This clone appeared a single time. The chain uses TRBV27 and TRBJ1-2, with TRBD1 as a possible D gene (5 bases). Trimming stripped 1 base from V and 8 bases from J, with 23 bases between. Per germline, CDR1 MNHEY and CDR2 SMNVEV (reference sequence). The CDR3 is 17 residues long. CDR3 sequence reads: CASSLLGGEGSSRGYTF. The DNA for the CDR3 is TGTGCCAGCAGTTTATTGGGCGGTGAGGGGTCCTCCCGGGGCTACACCTTC.

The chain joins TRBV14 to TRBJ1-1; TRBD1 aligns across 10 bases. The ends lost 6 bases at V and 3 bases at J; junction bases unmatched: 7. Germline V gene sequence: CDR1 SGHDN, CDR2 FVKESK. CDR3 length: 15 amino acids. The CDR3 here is CASRPGQGHHTEAFF. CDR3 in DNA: TGTGCCAGCAGACCGGGACAGGGGCATCACACTGAAGCTTTCTTT.

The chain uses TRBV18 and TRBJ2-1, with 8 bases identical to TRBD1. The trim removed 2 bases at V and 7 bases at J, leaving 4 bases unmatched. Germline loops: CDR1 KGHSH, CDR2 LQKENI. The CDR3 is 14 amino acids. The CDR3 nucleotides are TGTGCCAGCTCACCAGAGACAGGGGTAAATGAGCAGTTCTTC. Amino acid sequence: CASSPETGVNEQFF. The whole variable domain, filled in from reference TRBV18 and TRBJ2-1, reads NAGVMQNPRHLVRRRGQEARLRCSPMKGHSHVYWYRQLPEEGLKFMVYLQKENIIDESGMPKERFSAEFPKEGPSILRIQQVVRGDSAAYFCASSPETGVNEQFFGPGTRLTVL.

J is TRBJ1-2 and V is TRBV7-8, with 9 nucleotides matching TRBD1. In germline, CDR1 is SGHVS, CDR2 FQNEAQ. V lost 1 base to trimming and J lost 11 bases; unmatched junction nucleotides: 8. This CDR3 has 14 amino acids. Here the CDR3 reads CASSLEGTGSPYTF. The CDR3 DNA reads TGTGCCAGCAGCTTAGAGGGGACAGGGTCTCCATACACCTTC.

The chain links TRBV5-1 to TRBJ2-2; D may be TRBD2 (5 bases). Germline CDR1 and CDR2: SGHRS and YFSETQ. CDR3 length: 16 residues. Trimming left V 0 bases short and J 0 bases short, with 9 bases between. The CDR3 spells CASSLVLASNTGELFF. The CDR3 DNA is TGCGCCAGCAGCTTGGTGTTAGCGTCGAACACCGGGGAGCTGTTTTTT.

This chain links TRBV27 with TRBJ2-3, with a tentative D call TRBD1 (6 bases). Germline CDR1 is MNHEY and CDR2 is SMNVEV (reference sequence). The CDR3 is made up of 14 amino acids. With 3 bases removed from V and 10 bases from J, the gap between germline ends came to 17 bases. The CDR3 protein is CASSLNPGTPPQYF. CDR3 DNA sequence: TGTGCCAGCAGTTTGAACCCCGGGACACCCCCGCAGTATTTT.

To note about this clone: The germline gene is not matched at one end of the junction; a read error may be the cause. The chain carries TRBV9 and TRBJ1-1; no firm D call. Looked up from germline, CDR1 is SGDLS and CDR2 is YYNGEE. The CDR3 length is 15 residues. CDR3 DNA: TGTGCAAGCAGCGTAGAATCCGTTAGGTACACTGAAGCTTTCTTT. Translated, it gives CASSVESVRYTEAFF. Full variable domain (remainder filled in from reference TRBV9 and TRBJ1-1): DSGVTQTPKHLITATGQRVTLRCSPRSGDLSVYWYQQSLDQGLQFLIQYYNGEERAKGNILERFSAQQFPDLHSELNLSSLELGDSALYFCASSVESVRYTEAFFGQGTRLTVV.

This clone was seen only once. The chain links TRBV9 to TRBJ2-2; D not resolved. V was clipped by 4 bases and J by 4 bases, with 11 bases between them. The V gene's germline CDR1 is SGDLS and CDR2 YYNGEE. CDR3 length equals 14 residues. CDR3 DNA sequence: TGTGCCAGCAGCCCTCAAGCTAGCACCGGGGAGCTGTTTTTT. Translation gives CASSPQASTGELFF.

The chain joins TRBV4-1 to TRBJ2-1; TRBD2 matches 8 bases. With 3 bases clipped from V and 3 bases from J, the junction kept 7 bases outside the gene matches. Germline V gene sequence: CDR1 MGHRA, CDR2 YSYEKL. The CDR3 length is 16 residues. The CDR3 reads CASSQVTSAYYNEQFF. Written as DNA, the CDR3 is TGCGCCAGCAGCCAGGTGACTAGCGCATACTACAATGAGCAGTTCTTC.

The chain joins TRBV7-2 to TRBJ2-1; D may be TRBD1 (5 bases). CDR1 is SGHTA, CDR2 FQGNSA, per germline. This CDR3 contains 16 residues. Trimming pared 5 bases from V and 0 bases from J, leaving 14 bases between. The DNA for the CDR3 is TGTGCCAGCAGCCCCCAAGGGGTGGGCTCCTACAATGAGCAGTTCTTC. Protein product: CASSPQGVGSYNEQFF.

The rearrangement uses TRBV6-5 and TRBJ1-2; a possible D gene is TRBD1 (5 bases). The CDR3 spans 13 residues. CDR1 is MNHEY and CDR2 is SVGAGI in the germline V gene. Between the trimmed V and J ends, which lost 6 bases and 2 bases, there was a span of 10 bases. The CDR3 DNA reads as TGTGCCAGCAGATTAGACAGCAACTATGGCTACACCTTC. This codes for CASRLDSNYGYTF.

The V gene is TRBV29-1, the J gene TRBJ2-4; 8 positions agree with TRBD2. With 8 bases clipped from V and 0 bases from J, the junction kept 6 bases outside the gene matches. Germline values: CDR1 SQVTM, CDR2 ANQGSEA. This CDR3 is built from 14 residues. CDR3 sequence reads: CSPYSGIAKNIQYF. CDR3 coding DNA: TGCAGCCCGTATAGCGGGATAGCCAAAAACATTCAGTACTTC.

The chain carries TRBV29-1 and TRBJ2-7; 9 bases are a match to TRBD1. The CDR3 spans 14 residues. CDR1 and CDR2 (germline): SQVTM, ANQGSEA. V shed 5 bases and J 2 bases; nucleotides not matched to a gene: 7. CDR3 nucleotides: TGCAGCGTTAGTAACAGGGGGCTGACCTACGAGCAGTACTTC. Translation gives CSVSNRGLTYEQYF.

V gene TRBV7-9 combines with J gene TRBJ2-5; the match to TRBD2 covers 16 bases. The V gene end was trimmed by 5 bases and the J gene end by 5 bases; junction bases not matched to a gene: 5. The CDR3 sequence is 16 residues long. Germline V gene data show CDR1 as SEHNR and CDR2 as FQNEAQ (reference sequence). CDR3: CASSPGLAGGLETQYF. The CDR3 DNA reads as TGTGCCAGCAGCCCGGGACTAGCGGGAGGGCTGGAGACCCAGTACTTC.

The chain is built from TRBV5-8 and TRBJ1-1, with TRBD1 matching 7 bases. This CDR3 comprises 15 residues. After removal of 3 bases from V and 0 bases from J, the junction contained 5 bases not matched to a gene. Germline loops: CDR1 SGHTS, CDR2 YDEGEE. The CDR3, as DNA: TGTGCCAGCAGCTCCGGGACAGTCATGAACACTGAAGCTTTCTTT. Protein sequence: CASSSGTVMNTEAFF. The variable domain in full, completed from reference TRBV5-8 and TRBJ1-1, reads EAGVTQSPTHLIKTRGQQATLRCSPISGHTSVYWYQQALGLGLQFLLWYDEGEERNRGNFPPRFSGRQFPNYSSELNVNALELEDSALYLCASSSGTVMNTEAFFGQGTRLTVV.

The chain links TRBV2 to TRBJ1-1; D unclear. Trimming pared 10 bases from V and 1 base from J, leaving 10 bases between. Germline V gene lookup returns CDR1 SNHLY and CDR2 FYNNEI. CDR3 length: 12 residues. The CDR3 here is CANLLGNTEAFF. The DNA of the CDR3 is TGTGCCAACCTATTGGGGAACACTGAAGCTTTCTTT.

The CDR3 nucleotides read TGTGCCAGCTCACCCGGGACAGGCCTACCCAATCAGCCCCAGCATTTT. Protein sequence: CASSPGTGLPNQPQHF. The genes are TRBV18 and TRBJ1-5, with 8 bases fitting TRBD1. Germline V gene lookup returns CDR1 KGHSH and CDR2 LQKENI. J gave up 3 bases and V 3 bases, and 7 bases lay outside the gene matches. The CDR3 has 16 amino acids.

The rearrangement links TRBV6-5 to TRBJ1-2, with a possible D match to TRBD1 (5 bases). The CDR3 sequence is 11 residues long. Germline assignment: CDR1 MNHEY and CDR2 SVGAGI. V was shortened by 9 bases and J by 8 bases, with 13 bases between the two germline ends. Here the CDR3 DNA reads TGTGCCAGTTATACAGGATCCGGCTACACCTTC. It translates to CASYTGSGYTF.

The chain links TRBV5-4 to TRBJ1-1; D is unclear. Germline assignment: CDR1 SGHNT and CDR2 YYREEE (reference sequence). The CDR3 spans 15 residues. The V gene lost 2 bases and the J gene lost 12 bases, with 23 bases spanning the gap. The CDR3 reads CASSFDKRPASTTFF. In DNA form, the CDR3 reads TGTGCCAGCAGCTTCGATAAGCGCCCAGCCTCCACGACTTTCTTT.

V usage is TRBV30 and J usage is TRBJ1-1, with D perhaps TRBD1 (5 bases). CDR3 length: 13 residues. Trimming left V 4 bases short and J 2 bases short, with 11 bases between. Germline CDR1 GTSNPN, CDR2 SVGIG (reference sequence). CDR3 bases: TGTGCCTGGACCCGGGACCTCAACACTGAAGCTTTCTTT. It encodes CAWTRDLNTEAFF.

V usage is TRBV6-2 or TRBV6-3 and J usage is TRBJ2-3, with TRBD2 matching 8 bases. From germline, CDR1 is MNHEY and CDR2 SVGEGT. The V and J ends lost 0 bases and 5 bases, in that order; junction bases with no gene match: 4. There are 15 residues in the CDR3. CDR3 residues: CASSYSGGRIDTQYF. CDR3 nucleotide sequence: TGTGCCAGCAGTTACTCGGGCGGGAGGATAGATACGCAGTATTTT.